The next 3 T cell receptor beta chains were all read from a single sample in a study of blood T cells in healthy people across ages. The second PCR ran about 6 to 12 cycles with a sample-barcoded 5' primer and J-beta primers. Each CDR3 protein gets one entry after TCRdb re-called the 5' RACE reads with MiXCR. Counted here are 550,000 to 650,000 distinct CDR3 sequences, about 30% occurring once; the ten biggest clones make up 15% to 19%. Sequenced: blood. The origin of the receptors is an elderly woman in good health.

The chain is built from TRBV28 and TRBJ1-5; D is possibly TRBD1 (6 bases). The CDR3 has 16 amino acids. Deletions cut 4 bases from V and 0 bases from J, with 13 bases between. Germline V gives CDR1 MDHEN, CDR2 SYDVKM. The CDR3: CASSSWIGGSNQPQHF. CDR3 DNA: TGTGCCAGCAGTTCCTGGATAGGGGGTAGCAATCAGCCCCAGCATTTT.

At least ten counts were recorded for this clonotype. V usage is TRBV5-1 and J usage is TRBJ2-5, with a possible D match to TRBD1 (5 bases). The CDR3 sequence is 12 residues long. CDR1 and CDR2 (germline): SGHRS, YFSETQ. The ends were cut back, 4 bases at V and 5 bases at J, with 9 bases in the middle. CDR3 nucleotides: TGCGCCAGCAGCAGGGGAAAGGAGACCCAGTACTTC. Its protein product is CASSRGKETQYF.

The CDR3 DNA reads TGTGCCAGCAGCTGCCGATACCGGGACAGCGGACTTCAGCCCCAGCATTTT. Its protein is CASSCRYRDSGLQPQHF. The chain couples TRBV7-8 to TRBJ1-5, with 7 bases that match TRBD1. Germline lookup yields CDR1 SGHVS and CDR2 FQNEAQ. V lost 4 bases, J lost 6 bases, and 15 bases stayed unmatched. CDR3 length equals 17 residues.